This T cell receptor beta chain comes out of a study of Graves' ophthalmopathy and Graves' hyperthyroidism. In its sample, this clonotype was seen many times. Amplified TCR beta CDR3 regions were obtained using RNA transcripts as template. RT-PCR was first run with HTBI primers, then multiplex PCR in a second round. TCRdb reprocessed the multiplex PCR reads via MiXCR and lists one record per CDR3 protein. Among about 550,000 distinct CDR3 sequences listed, 35% to 45% were seen once. The specimen was peripheral blood or thyroid tissue (not recorded which). This TCR was sampled from an adult man with Graves' hyperthyroidism.

CDR3 nucleotide sequence: TGCAGTGCTACCGGACAGCACCAAGAGACCCAGTACTTC. It specifies CSATGQHQETQYF. The rearrangement uses TRBV20-1 and TRBJ2-5, with D perhaps TRBD1 (6 bases). The V end lost 4 bases, the J end lost 0 bases, and 9 bases lay between the germline ends. The CDR3 has 13 residues. The germline CDR1 and CDR2 sequences are DFQATT and SNEGSKA (reference sequence).